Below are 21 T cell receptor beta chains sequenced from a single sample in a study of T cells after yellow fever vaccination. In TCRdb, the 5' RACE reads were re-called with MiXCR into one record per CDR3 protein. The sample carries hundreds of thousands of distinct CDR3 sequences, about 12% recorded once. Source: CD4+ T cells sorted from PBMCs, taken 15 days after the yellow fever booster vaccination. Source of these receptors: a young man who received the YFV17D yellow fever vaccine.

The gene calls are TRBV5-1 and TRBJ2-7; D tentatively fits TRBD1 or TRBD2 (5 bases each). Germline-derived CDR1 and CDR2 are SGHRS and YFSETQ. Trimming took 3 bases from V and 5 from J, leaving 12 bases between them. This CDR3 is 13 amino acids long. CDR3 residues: CASSSGPGDEQYV. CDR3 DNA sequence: TGCGCCAGCAGCTCGGGGCCCGGGGACGAGCAGTACGTC.

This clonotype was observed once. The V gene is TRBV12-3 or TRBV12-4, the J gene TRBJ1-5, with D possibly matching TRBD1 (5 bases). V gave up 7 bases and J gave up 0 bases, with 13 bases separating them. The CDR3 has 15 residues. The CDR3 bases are TGTGCCAGCAAGACGGGACGGCATAGCAATCAGCCCCAGCATTTT. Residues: CASKTGRHSNQPQHF.

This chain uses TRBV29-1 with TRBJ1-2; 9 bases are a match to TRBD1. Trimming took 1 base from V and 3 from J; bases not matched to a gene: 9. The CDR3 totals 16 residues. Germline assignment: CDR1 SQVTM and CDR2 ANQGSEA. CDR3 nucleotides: TGCAGCGTTGAAGCCGGTACAGGGGGCATGGACTATGGCTACACCTTC. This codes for CSVEAGTGGMDYGYTF.

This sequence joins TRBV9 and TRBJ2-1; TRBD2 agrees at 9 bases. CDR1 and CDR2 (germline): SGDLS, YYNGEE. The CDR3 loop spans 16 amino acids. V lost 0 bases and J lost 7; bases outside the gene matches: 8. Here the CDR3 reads CASSVVDSGGLNEQFF. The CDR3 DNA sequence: TGTGCCAGCAGCGTAGTTGATAGCGGGGGACTGAATGAGCAGTTCTTC.

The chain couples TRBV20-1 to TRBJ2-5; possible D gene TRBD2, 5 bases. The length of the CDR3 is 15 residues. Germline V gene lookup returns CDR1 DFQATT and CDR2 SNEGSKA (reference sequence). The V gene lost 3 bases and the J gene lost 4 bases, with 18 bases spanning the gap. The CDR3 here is CSASSGGLGRETQYF. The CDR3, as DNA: TGCAGTGCTAGTTCAGGAGGACTCGGCCGAGAGACCCAGTACTTC.

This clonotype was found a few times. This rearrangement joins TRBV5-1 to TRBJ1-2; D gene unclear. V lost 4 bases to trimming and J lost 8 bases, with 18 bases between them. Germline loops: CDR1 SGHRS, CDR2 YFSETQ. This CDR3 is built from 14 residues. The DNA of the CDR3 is TGCGCCAGCAGCCCTGGAGGAATTGATGGCGGCTACACCTTC. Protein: CASSPGGIDGGYTF.

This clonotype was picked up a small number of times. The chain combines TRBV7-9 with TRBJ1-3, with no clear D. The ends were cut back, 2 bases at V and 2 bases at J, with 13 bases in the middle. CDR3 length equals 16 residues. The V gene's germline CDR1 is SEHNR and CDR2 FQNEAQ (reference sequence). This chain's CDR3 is CASSLLLGRTGNTIYF. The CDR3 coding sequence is TGTGCCAGCAGCTTACTTTTGGGCAGAACTGGAAACACCATATATTTT. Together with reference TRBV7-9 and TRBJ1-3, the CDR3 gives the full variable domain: DTGVSQNPRHKITKRGQNVTFRCDPISEHNRLYWYRQTLGQGPEFLTYFQNEAQLEKSRLLSDRFSAERPKGSFSTLEIQRTEQGDSAMYLCASSLLLGRTGNTIYFGEGSWLTVV.

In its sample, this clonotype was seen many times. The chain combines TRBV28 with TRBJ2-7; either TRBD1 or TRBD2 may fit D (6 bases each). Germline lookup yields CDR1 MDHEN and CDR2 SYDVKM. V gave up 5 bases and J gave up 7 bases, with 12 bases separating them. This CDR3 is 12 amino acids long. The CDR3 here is CASSVEGQEQYV. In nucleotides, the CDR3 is TGTGCCAGCAGTGTGGAGGGACAAGAGCAGTACGTC.

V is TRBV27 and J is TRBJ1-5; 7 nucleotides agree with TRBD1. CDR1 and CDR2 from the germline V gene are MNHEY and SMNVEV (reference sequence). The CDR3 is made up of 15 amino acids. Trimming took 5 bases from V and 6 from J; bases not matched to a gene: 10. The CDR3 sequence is CASSPQGGWGQPQHF. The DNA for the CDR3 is TGTGCCAGCAGTCCCCAGGGGGGTTGGGGTCAGCCCCAGCATTTT.

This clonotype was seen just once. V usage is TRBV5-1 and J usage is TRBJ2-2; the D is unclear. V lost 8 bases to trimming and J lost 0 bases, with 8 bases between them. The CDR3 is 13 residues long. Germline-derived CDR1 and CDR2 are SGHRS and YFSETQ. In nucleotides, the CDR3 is TGCGCCAGTCAGATATCGAACACCGGGGAGCTGTTTTTT. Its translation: CASQISNTGELFF.

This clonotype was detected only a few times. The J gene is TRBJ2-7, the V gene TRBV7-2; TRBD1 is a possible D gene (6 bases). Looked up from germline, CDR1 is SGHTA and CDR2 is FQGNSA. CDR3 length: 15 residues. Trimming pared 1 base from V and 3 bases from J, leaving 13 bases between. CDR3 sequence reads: CASSLGGLGGYEQYV. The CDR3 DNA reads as TGTGCCAGCAGCTTAGGAGGGTTAGGGGGCTACGAGCAGTACGTC.

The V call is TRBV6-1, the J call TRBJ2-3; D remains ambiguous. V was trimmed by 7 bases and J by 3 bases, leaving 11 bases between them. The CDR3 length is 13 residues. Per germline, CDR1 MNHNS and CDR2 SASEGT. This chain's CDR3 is CASTYIGTDTQYF. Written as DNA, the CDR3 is TGTGCCAGCACTTATATTGGGACAGATACGCAGTATTTT.

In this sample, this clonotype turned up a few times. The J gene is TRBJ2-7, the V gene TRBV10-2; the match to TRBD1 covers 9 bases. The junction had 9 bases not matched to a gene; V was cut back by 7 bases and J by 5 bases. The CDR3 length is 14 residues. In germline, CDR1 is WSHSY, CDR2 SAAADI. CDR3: CASKGGQGWDEQYV. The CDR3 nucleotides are TGCGCCAGCAAGGGGGGACAGGGTTGGGACGAGCAGTACGTC.

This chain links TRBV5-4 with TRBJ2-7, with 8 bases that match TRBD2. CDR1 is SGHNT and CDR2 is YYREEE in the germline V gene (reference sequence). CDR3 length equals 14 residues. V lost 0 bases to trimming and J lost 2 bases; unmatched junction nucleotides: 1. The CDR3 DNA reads TGTGCCAGCAGCTTGGCGGGGGGGACCTACGAGCAGTACTTC. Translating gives CASSLAGGTYEQYF.

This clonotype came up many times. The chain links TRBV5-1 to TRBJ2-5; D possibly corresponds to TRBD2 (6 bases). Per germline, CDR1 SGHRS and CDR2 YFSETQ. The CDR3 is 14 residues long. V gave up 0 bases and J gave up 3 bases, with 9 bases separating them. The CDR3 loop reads CASSLGTTKETQYF. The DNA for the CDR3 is TGCGCCAGCAGCTTGGGGACTACTAAAGAGACCCAGTACTTC. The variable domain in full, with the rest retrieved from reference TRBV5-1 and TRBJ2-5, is KAGVTQTPRYLIKTRGQQVTLSCSPISGHRSVSWYQQTPGQGLQFLFEYFSETQRNKGNFPGRFSGRQFSNSRSEMNVSTLELGDSALYLCASSLGTTKETQYFGPGTRLLVL.

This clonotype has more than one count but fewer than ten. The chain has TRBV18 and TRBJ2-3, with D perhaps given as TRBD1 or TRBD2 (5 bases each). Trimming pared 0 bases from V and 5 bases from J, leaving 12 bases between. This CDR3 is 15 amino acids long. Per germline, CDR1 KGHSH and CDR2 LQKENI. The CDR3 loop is CASSPPTGLVDTQYF. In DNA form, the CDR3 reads TGTGCCAGCTCACCACCTACGGGGCTAGTAGATACGCAGTATTTT.

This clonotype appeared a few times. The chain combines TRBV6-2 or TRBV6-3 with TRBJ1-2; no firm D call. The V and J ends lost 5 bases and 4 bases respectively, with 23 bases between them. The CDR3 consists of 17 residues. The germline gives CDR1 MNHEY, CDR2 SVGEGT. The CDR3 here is CASSGSGADGIIYGYTF. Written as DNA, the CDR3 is TGTGCCAGCAGTGGGTCCGGAGCGGACGGGATCATCTATGGCTACACCTTC.

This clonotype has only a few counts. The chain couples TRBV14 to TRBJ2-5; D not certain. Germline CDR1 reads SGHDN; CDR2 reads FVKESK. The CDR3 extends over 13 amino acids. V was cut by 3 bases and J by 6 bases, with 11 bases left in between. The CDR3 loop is CASSQGNPKTQYF. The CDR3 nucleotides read TGTGCCAGCAGCCAGGGTAATCCTAAGACCCAGTACTTC.

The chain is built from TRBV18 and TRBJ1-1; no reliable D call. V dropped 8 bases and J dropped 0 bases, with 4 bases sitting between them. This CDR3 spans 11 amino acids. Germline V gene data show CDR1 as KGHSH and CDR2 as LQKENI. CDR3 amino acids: CASGVNTEAFF. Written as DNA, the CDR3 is TGTGCCAGCGGGGTGAACACTGAAGCTTTCTTT.

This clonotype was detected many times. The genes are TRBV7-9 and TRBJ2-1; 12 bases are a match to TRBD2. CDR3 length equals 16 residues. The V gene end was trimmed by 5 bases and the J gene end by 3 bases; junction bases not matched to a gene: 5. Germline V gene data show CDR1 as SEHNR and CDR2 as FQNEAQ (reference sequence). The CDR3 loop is CASSPGLAGFYNEQFF. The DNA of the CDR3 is TGTGCCAGCAGCCCGGGACTAGCGGGCTTCTACAATGAGCAGTTCTTC.

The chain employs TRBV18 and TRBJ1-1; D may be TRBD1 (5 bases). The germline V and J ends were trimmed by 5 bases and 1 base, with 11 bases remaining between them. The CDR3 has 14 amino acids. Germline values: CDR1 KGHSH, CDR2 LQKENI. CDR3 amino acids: CASSSTGTNTEAFF. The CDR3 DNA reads TGTGCCAGCTCATCGACTGGGACGAACACTGAAGCTTTCTTT.